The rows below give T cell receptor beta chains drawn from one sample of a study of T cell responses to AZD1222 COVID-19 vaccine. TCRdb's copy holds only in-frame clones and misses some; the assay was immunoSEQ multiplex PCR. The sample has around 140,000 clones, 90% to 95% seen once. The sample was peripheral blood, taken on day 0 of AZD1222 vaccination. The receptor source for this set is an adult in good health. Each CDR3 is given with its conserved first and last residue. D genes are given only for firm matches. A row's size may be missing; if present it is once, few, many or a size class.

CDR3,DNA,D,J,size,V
CASREGAGPSYEQYF,TGTGCCAGCAGAGAGGGAGCGGGGCCCTCCTACGAGCAGTACTTC,TRBD2,TRBJ2-7,-,TRBV28
CASSSGGEPQHF,TGTGCCAGCAGCTCCGGGGGGGAGCCCCAGCATTTT,-,TRBJ1-5,once,TRBV28
CASSFWGSSEAFF,TGTGCCAGCAGTTTTTGGGGGTCATCTGAAGCTTTCTTT,-,TRBJ1-1,-,TRBV27
CASSEWGTGTDEQFF,TGTGCCAGCAGTGAGTGGGGGACAGGGACCGATGAGCAGTTCTTC,TRBD1,TRBJ2-1,-,TRBV25-1
CSVVALSGTSSGNTIYF,TGCAGCGTTGTGGCGCTCTCCGGGACAAGCTCTGGAAACACCATATATTTT,-,TRBJ1-3,-,TRBV29-1
CASSLVGIMNTEAFF,TGTGCCAGCAGCTTGGTCGGGATCATGAACACTGAAGCTTTCTTT,-,TRBJ1-1,-,TRBV5-4
CASSLDGGRSNQPQHF,TGTGCCAGCAGCTTGGACGGGGGAAGGAGCAATCAGCCCCAGCATTTT,-,TRBJ1-5,-,TRBV5-6
CASSLLARGTDTQYF,TGTGCCAGCAGCCTCCTGGCGAGGGGCACAGATACGCAGTATTTT,-,TRBJ2-3,-,TRBV27
CASSLTGSGMNQPQHF,TGTGCCAGCAGCTTGACAGGGTCCGGGATGAATCAGCCCCAGCATTTT,TRBD1,TRBJ1-5,-,TRBV7-9
CASSRGAGSGGYTF,TGTGCCAGCAGCCGGGGGGCAGGGTCGGGTGGCTACACCTTC,-,TRBJ1-2,-,TRBV3-1/TRBV3-2
CASSYSRAGLYEQFF,TGTGCCAGCAGTTACAGTCGGGCGGGGTTGTATGAGCAGTTCTTC,-,TRBJ2-1,-,TRBV6-5
CASSDGTGKKMNTEAFF,TGTGCCAGCAGCGACGGGACAGGGAAGAAGATGAACACTGAAGCTTTCTTT,TRBD1,TRBJ1-1,-,TRBV9
CASSIVGAEAFF,TGTGCCAGTAGTATAGTAGGGGCTGAAGCTTTCTTT,-,TRBJ1-1,-,TRBV19
CATSRDRVSLPQHF,TGTGCCACCAGCAGAGATCGGGTCAGCTTGCCCCAGCATTTT,-,TRBJ1-5,-,TRBV15
CASSLPGARNIQYF,TGTGCCAGCAGCTTACCGGGGGCCCGAAACATTCAGTACTTC,-,TRBJ2-4,-,TRBV11-2
CASSPERAHTQYF,TGTGCCAGCAGCCCGGAAAGGGCCCATACGCAGTATTTT,-,TRBJ2-3,once,TRBV4-2
CASSFVGNTEAFF,TGTGCCAGCAGCTTCGTGGGGAACACTGAAGCTTTCTTT,-,TRBJ1-1,-,TRBV5-6
CASSLGVSGYEQYF,TGTGCCAGCAGCTTAGGGGTGTCTGGATACGAGCAGTACTTC,-,TRBJ2-7,-,TRBV11-2
CASSVGTANYGYTF,TGTGCCAGCAGCGTCGGGACGGCCAACTATGGCTACACCTTC,-,TRBJ1-2,-,TRBV9
CASSDSHNEQFF,TGTGCCAGCAGTGACTCCCACAATGAGCAGTTCTTC,-,TRBJ2-1,many,TRBV6-4
CATSSQGGGYTF,TGTGCCACCAGCAGCCAGGGTGGTGGCTACACCTTC,-,TRBJ1-2,-,TRBV15
CASSYSRGGGTEAFF,TGTGCCAGCAGTTACTCTAGGGGAGGTGGCACTGAAGCTTTCTTT,-,TRBJ1-1,-,TRBV6-5
CAWSRDRSYEQYF,TGTGCCTGGAGCCGGGACAGGTCCTACGAGCAGTACTTC,TRBD1,TRBJ2-7,once,TRBV30
CASQPGGPPYEQYF,TGTGCCAGCCAGCCAGGGGGCCCCCCCTACGAGCAGTACTTC,TRBD1,TRBJ2-7,-,TRBV3-1/TRBV3-2
CASSYGSLQETQYF,TGTGCCAGCAGTTACGGGTCTCTCCAAGAGACCCAGTACTTC,-,TRBJ2-5,once,TRBV6-5
CASSLAETGGFEQYF,TGTGCCAGCAGCTTAGCCGAGACAGGGGGCTTTGAGCAGTACTTC,TRBD1,TRBJ2-7,-,TRBV7-8
CASSLSKTASNQPQHF,TGTGCCAGCAGTTTATCGAAGACAGCTAGCAATCAGCCCCAGCATTTT,-,TRBJ1-5,once,TRBV27
CSVGTGAENYGYTF,TGCAGCGTTGGGACAGGGGCCGAAAACTATGGCTACACCTTC,TRBD1,TRBJ1-2,once,TRBV29-1